The 3 T cell receptor beta chains below all came from one sample that was sequenced in a study of CD8 T cells in ankylosing spondylitis. TCRdb reprocessed the 5' RACE reads with MiXCR, giving one entry per CDR3 protein. This table holds 29,000 or so distinct CDR3 sequences, around 5.2% found once. Sequenced: blood, either unsorted or a sorted T cell fraction (not recorded which). The receptor source for this set is a female donor with ankylosing spondylitis or in good health (not recorded which).

This clonotype was seen a few times. V and J are TRBV9 and TRBJ2-2; D gene uncertain. This CDR3 is built from 16 residues. Germline V gene data show CDR1 as SGDLS and CDR2 as YYNGEE. V gave up 0 bases and J gave up 0 bases, with 9 bases separating them. The CDR3 loop is CASSVGGSPNTGELFF. The CDR3 DNA reads TGTGCCAGCAGCGTAGGGGGATCTCCGAACACCGGGGAGCTGTTTTTT.

The J gene is TRBJ2-3, the V gene TRBV9; 9 positions match TRBD2. Trimming removed 2 bases from V and 0 bases from J; junction bases left unmatched: 7. Germline loops: CDR1 SGDLS, CDR2 YYNGEE. The CDR3 totals 17 residues. CDR3 in DNA: TGTGCCAGCAGCGTCAGCGGGGGGTTCTCTAGCACAGATACGCAGTATTTT. Translating gives CASSVSGGFSSTDTQYF. The full variable domain, with the rest looked up from reference TRBV9 and TRBJ2-3, is DSGVTQTPKHLITATGQRVTLRCSPRSGDLSVYWYQQSLDQGLQFLIQYYNGEERAKGNILERFSAQQFPDLHSELNLSSLELGDSALYFCASSVSGGFSSTDTQYFGPGTRLTVL.

Ten or more counts support this clonotype. This rearrangement joins TRBV9 to TRBJ2-5; 9 positions agree with TRBD2. CDR3 length equals 16 residues. Germline CDR1 reads SGDLS; CDR2 reads YYNGEE. The J segment lost 1 base and the V segment lost 0 bases, leaving 4 bases of the junction unmatched. The DNA of the CDR3 is TGTGCCAGCAGCGTAGGGGCACTAGCGGGCCAAGAGACCCAGTACTTC. It translates to CASSVGALAGQETQYF.